This T cell receptor beta chain was retrieved from a study of T cells in Graves' hyperthyroidism and ophthalmopathy. Across the study: Specimen type is peripheral blood, collected at initial diagnosis prior to any treatment.

Germline loops: CDR1 DFQATT, CDR2 SNEGSKA (reference sequence). The CDR3 extends over 15 amino acids. Ophthalmopathy cases met thresholds of Clinical Activity Score at least 3, NOSPECS grade at least 4 and duration under 3 months. Worth noting for this clonotype: Compared with germline, one end of the junction differs, possibly owing to a read error.

Amplified TCR beta CDR3 regions came from RNA transcripts. The HTBI primer set served for first-round RT-PCR of the TCR CDR3. TCRdb called the multiplex PCR reads again in MiXCR, with one record for every CDR3 protein. The sample consists of hundreds of thousands of distinct CDR3 sequences, roughly 14% of them appearing once. The chain carries TRBV20-1 and TRBJ2-7, with a weak D call TRBD1 (6 bases). This TCR was sampled from a woman aged 40 to 50 with Graves' ophthalmopathy. The sequenced sample was blood. DNA of the CDR3: TGCGGTGCTAGAGATCCGACAGGTCCGGCCTACGAGCAGTACTTC. Amino acids: CGARDPTGPAYEQYF.